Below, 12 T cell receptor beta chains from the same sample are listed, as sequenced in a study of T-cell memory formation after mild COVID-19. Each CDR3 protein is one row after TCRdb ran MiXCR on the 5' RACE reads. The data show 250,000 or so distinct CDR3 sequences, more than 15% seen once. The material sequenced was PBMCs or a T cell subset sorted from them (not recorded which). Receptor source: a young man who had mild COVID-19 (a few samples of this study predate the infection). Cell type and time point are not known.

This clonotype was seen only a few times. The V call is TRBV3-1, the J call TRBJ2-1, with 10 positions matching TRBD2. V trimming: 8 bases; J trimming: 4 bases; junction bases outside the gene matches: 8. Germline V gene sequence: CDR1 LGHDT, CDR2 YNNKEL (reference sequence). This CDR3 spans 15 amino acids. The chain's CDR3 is CASAGGAGGYNEQFF. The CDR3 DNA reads TGTGCCAGCGCTGGGGGAGCGGGGGGGTACAATGAGCAGTTCTTC.

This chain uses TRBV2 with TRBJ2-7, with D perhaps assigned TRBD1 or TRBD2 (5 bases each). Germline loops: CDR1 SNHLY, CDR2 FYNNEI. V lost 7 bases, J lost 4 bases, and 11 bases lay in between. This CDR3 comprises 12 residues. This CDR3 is CASKTGPYEQYF. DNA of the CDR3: TGTGCCAGCAAAACGGGGCCGTACGAGCAGTACTTC. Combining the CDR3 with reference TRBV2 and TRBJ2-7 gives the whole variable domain EPEVTQTPSHQVTQMGQEVILRCVPISNHLYFYWYRQILGQKVEFLVSFYNNEISEKSEIFDDQFSVERPDGSNFTLKIRSTKLEDSAMYFCASKTGPYEQYFGPGTRLTVT.

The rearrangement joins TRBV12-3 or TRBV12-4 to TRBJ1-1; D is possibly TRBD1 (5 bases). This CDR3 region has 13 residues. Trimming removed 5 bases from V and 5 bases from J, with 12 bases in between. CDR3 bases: TGTGCCAGCAGTCGTACCTGGGGGACTGAAGCTTTCTTT. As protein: CASSRTWGTEAFF.

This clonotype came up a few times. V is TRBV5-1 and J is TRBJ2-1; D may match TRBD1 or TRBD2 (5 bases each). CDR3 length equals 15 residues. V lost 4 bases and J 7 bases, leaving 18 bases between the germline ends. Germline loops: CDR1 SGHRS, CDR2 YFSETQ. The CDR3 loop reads CASSPTPGTRNEQFF. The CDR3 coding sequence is TGCGCCAGCAGCCCCACGCCCGGGACCAGAAATGAGCAGTTCTTC.

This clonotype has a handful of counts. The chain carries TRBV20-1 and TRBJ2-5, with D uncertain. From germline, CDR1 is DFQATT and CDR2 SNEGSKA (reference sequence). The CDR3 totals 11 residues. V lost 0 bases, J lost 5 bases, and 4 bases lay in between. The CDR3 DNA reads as TGCAGTGCTAGAGAATTGGAGACCCAGTACTTC. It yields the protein CSARELETQYF.

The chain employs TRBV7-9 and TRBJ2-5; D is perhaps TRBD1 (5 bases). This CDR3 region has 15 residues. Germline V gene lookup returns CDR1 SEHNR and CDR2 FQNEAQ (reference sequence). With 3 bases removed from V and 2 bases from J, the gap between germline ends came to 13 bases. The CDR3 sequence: CASSFGPGIQETQYF. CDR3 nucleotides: TGTGCCAGCAGCTTCGGTCCAGGGATTCAAGAGACCCAGTACTTC.

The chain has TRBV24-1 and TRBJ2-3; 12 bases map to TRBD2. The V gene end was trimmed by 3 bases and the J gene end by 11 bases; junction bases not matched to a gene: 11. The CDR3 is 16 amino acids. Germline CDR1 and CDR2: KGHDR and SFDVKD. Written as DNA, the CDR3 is TGTGCCACCAGTGATAAATCACTAGCGGGGGGTAGGATGCAGTATTTT. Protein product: CATSDKSLAGGRMQYF.

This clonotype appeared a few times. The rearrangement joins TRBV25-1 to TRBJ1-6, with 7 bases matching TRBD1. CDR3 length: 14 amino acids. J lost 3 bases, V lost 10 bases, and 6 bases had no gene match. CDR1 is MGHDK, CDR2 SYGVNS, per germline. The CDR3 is CATEGQNYNSPLHF. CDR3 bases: TGTGCCACCGAGGGACAGAACTATAATTCACCCCTCCACTTT.

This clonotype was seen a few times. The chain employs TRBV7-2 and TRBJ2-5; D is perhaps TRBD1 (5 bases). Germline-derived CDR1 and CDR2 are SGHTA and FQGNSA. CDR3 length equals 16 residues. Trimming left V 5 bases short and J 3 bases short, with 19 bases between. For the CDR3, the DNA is TGTGCCAGCAGCCGCCTAGGGGCTCGTCGGGAAGAGACCCAGTACTTC. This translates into CASSRLGARREETQYF. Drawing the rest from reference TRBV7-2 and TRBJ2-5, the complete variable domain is GAGVSQSPSNKVTEKGKDVELRCDPISGHTALYWYRQSLGQGLEFLIYFQGNSAPDKSGLPSDRFSAERTGGSVSTLTIQRTQQEDSAVYLCASSRLGARREETQYFGPGTRLLVL.

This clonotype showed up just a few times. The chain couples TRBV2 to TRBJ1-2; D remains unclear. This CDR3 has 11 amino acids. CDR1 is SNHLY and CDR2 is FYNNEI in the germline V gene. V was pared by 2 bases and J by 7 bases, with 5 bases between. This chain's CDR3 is CASSEWGGYTF. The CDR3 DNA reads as TGTGCCAGCAGTGAATGGGGTGGCTACACCTTC.

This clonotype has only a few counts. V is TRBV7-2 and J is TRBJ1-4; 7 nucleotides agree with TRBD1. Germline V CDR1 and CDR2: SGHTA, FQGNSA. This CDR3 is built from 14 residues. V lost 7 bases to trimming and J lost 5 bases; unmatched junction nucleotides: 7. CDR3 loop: CASTRGQLNEKLFF. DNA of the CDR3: TGTGCCAGCACCAGGGGACAGTTAAATGAAAAACTGTTTTTT.

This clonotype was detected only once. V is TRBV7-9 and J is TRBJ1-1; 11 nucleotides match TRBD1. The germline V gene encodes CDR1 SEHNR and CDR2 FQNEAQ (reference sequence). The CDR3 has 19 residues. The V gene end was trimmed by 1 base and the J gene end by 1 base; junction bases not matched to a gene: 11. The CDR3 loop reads CASSLVLVVDRGPNTEAFF. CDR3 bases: TGTGCCAGCAGCTTAGTCTTGGTGGTGGACAGGGGGCCGAACACTGAAGCTTTCTTT.